This TCR beta chain stems from a study of blood T cell repertoires in COVID-19. Whole-study context: Donors in the United States, Italy and Spain gave samples during acute or convalescent COVID-19. The analysed material was cDNA or gDNA that came from T cells, B-cell-depleted T cells, or PBMCs.

In the original processing: Amplification with reference gene primers provided the estimates of nucleated cell counts. Only in-frame clones appear in the TCRdb table, and some are missing; sequencing was by immunoSEQ multiplex PCR. The D gene and trimming were derived from the DNA, and the V and J assignments and clone size from that table. The repertoire holds approximately 100,000 clones, with about 90% as singletons. CDR1 and CDR2 from the germline V gene are MNHEY and SVGAGI. The CDR3 has 14 amino acids. Points on this clone: One end of the junction varies from germline; a read error may be responsible.

The rearrangement uses TRBV6-5 and TRBJ2-7, with D perhaps TRBD2 (6 bases). The TCR comes from a woman aged 55-70 years with acute or convalescent COVID-19. Sequencing used peripheral blood. The CDR3 nucleotides are TGTGCCAGCAGTAACTCGGGCGGGGCCTACGAGCAGTACTTC. Its protein product is CASSNSGGAYEQYF.